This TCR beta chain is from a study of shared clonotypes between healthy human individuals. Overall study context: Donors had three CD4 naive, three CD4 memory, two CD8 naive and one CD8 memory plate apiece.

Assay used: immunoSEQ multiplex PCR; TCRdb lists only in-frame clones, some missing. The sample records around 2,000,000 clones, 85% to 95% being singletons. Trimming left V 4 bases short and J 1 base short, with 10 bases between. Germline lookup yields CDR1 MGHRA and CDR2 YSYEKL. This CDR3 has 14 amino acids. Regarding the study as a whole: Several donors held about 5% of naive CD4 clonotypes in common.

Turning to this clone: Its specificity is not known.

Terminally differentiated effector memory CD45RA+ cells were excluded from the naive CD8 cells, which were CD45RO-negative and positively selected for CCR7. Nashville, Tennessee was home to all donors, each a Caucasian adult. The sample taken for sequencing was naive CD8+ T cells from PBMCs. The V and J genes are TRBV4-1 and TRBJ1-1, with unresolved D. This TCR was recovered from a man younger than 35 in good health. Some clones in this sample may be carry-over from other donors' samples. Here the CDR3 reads CASSPDPRNTEAFF. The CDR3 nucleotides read TGCGCCAGCAGCCCGGATCCGAGGAACACTGAAGCTTTCTTT.